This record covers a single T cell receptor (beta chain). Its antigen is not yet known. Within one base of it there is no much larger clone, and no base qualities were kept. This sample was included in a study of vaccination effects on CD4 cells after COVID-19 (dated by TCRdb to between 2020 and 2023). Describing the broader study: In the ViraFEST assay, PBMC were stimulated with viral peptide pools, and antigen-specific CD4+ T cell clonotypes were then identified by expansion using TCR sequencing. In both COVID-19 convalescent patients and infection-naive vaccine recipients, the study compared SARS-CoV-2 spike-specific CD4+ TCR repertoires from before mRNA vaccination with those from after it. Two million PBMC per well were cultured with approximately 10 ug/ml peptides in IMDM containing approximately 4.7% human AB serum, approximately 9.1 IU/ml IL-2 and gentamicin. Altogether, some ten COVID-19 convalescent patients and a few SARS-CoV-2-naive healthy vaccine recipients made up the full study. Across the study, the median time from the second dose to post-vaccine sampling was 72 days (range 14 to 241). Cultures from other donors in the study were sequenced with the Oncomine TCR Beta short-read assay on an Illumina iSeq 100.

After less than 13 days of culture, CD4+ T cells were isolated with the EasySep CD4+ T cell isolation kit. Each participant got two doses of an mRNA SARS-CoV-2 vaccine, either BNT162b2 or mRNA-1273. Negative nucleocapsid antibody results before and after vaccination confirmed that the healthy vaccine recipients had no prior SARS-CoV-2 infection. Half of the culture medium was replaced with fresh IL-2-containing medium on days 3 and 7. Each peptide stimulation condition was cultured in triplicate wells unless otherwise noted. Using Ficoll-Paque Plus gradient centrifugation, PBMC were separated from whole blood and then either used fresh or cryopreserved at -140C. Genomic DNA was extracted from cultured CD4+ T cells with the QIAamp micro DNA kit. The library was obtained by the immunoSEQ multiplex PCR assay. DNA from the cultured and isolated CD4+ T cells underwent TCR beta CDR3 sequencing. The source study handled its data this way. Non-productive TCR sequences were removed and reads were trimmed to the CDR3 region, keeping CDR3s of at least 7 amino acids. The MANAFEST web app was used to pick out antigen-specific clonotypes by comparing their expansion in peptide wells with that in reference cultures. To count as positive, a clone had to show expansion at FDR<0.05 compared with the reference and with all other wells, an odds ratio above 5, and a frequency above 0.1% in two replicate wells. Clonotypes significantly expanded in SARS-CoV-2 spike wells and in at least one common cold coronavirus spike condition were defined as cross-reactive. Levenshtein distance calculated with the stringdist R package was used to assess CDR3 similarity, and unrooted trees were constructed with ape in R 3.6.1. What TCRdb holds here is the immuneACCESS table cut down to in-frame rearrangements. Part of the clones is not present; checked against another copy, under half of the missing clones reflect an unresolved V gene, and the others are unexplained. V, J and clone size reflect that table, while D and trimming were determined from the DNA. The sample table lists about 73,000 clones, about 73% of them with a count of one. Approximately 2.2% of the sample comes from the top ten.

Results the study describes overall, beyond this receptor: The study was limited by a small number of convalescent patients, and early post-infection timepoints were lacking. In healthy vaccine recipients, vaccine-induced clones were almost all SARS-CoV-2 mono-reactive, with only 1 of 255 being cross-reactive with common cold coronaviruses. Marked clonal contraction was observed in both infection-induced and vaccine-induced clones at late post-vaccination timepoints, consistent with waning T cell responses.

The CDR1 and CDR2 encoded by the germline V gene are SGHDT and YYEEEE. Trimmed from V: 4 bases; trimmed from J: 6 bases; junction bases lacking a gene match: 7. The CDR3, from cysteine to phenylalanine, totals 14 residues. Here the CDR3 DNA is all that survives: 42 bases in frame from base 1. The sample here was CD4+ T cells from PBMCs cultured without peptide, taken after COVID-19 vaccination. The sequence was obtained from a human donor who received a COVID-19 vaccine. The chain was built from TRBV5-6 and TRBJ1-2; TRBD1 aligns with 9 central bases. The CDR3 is CASSPWTGENGYTF. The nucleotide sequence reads TGTGCCAGCAGCCCCTGGACAGGGGAGAATGGCTACACCTTC.